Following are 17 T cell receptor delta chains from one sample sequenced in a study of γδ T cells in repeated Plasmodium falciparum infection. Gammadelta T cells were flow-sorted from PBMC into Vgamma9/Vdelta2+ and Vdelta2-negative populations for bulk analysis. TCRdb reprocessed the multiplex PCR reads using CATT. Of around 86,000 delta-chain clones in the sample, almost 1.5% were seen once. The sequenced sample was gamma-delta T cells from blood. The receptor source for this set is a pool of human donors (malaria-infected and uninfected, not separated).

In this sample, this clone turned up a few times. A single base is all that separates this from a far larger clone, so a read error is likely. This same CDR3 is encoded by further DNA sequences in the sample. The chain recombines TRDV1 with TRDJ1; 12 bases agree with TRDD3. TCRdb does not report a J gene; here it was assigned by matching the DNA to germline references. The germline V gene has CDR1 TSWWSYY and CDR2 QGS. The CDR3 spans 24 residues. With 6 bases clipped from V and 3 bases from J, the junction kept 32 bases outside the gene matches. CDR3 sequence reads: CALGDRAPPLYWGIQNLAADKLIF. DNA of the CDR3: TGTGCTCTTGGAGATCGGGCGCCTCCCCTGTACTGGGGGATACAAAATTTAGCAGCCGATAAACTCATCTTT.

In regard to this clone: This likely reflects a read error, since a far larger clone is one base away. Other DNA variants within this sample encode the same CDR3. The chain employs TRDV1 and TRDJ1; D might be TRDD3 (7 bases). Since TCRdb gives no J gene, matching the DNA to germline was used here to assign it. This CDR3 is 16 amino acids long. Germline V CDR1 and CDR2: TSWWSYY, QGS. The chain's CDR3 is CALGDILPNRTDKLIF. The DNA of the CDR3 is TGCGCTCTTGGGGATATCCTTCCGAATCGCACCGATAAACTCATCTTT.

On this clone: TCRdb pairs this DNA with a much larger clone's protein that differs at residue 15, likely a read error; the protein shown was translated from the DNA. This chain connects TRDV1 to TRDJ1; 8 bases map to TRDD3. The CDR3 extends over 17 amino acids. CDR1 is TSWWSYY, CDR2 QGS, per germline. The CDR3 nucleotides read TGTGCTCTTGGGGAACGGCCTCCGGGGGATATAACCGATAAACCCATCTTT. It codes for CALGERPPGDITDKPIF.

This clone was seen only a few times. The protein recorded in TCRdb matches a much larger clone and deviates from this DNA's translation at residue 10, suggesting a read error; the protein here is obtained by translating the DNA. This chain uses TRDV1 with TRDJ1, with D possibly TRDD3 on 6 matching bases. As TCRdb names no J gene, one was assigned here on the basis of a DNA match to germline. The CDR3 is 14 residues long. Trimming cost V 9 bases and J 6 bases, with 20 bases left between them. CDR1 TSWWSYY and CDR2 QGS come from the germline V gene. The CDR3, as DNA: TGTGCTCTCCTGCCGTGGGGATCTACCAATAAACTCATCTTT. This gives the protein CALLPWGSTNKLIF.

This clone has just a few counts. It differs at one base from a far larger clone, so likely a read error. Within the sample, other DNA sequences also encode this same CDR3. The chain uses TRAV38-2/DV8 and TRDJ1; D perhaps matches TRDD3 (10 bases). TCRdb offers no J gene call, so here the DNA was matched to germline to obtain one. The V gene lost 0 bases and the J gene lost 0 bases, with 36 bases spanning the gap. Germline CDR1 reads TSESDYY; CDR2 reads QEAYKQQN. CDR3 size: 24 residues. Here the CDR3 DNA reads TGTGCTTATAGGAGCGGGCCTTCCTACGACTATTGGGGGATACTGAAGGGGTACACCGATAAACTCATCTTT. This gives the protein CAYRSGPSYDYWGILKGYTDKLIF.

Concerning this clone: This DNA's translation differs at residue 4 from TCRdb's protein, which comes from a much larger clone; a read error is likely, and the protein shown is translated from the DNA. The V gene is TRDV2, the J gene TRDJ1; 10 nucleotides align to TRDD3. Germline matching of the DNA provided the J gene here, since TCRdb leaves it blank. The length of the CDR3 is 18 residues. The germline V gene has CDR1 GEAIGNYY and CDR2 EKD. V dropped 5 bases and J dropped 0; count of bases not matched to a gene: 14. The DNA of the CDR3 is TGTGCCTGTGGCACTGTCGGGGCTGGGGGATATCACACCGATAAACTCATCTTT. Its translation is CACGTVGAGGYHTDKLIF.

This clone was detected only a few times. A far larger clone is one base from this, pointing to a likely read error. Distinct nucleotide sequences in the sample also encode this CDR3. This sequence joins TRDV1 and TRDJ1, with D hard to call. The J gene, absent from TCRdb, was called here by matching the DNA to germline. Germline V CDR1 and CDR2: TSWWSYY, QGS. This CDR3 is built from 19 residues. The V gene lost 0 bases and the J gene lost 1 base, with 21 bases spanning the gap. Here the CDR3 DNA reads TGTGCTCTTGGGGAACTAGGCCCTCCCGGAGAGGGGTCCACCGATAAACTCATCTTT. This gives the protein CALGELGPPGEGSTDKLIF.

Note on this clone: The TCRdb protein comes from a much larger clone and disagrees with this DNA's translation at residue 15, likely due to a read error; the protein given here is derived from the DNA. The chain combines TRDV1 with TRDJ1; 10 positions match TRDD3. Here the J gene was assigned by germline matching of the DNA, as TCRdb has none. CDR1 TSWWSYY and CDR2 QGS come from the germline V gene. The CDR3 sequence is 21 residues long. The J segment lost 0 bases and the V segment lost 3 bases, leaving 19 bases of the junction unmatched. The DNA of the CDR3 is TGTGCTCTTGGGGACTGTTCCCTGGTACTGGGGGATTTGGGTCACACCGATAAACTCATCTTT. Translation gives CALGDCSLVLGDLGHTDKLIF.

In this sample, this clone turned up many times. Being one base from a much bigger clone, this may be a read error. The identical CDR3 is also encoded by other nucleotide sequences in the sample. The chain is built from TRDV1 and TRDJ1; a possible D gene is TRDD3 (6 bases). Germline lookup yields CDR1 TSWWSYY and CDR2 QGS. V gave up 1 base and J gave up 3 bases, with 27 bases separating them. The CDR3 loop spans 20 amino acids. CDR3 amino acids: CALGEPANVLHILGPDKLIF. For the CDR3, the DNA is TGTGCTCTTGGGGAACCAGCTAACGTCCTCCACATACTGGGCCCCGATAAACTCATCTTT.

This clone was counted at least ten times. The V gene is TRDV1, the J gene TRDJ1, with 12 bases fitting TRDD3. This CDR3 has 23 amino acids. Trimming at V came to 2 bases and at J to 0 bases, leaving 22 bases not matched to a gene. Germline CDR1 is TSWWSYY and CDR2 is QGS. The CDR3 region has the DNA TGTGCTCTTGGGGAATCTTCTCTCCGCCCCTTTACTGGGGGATACCTGTACACCGATAAACTCATCTTT. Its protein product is CALGESSLRPFTGGYLYTDKLIF.

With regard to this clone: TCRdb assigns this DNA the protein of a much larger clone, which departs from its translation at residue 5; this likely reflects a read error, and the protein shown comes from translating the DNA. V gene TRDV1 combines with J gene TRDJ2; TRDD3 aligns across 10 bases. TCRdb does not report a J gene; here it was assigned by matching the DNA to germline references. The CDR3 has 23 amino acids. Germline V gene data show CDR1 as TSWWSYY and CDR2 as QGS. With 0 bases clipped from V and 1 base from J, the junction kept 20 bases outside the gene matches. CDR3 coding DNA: TGTGCTCTTGGGGAACTAAGTCTTCCTAGCCAGACTGGGGGATGTAATTTGACAGCACAACTCTTCTTT. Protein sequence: CALGELSLPSQTGGCNLTAQLFF.

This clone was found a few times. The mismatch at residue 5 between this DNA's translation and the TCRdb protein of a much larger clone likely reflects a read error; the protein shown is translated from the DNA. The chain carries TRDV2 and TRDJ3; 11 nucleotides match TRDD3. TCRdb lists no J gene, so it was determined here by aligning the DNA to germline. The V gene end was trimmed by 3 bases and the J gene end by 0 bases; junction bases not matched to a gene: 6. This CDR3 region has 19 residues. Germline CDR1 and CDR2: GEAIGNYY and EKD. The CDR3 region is CACDAVLGDSSWDTRQMFF. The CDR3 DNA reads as TGTGCCTGTGACGCCGTACTGGGGGATAGCTCCTGGGACACCCGACAGATGTTTTTC.

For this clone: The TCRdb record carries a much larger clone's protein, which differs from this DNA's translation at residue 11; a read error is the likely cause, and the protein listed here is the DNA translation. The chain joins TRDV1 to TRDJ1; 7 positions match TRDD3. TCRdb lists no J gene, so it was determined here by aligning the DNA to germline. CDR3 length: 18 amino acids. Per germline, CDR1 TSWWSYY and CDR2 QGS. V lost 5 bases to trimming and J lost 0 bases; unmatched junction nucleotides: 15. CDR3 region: CALGSGGPWGSHTDKLIF. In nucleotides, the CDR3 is TGTGCTCTTGGGAGCGGAGGACCCTGGGGGTCGCACACCGATAAACTCATCTTT.

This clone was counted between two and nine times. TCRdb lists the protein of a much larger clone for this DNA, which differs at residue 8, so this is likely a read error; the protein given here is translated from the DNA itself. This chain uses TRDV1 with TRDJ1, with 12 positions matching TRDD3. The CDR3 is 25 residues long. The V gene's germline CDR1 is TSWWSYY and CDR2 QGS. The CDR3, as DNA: TGTGCCCTTGATTCCCTACAAGCTACTGGGGGATACTCCAACGCCAAAAAACCGTACACCGATAAACTCATCTTT. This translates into CALDSLQATGGYSNAKKPYTDKLIF.

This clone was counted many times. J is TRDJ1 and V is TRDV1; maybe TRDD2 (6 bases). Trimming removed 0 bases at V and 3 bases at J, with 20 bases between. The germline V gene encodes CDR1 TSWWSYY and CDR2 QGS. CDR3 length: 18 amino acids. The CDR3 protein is CALGELDAFPLPADKLIF. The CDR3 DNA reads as TGTGCTCTTGGGGAACTCGATGCCTTCCCACTCCCGGCCGATAAACTCATCTTT.

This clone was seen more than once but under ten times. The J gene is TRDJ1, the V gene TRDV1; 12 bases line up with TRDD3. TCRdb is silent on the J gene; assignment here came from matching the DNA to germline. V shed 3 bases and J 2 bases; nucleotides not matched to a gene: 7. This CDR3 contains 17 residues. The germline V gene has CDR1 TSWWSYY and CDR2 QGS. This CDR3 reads CALGDTVLGDTTDKLIF. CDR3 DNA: TGTGCTCTTGGGGACACAGTACTGGGGGATACAACCGATAAACTCATCTTT.

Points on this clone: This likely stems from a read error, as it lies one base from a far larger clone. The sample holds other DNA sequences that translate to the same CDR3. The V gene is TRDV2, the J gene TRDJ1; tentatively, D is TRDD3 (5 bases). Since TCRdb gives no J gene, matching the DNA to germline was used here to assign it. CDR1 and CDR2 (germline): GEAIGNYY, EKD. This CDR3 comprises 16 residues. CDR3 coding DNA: TGTGCTTGTGACACCGCGGGGACCCTGTACACCGATAAACTCATCTTT. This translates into CACDTAGTLYTDKLIF.